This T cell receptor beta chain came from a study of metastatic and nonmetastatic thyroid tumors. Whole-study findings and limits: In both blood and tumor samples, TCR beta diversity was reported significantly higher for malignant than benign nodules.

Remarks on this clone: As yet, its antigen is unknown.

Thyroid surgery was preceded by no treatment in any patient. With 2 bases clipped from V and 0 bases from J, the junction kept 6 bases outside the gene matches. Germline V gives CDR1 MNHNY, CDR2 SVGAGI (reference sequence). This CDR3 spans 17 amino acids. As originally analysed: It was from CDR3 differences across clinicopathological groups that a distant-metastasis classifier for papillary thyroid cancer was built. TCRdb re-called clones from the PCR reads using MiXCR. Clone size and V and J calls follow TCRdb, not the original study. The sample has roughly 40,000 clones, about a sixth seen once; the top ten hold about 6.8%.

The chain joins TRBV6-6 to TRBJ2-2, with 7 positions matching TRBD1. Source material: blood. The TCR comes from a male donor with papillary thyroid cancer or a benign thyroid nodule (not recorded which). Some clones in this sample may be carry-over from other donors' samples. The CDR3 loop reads CASSYTLDRANTGELFF. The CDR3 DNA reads TGTGCCAGCAGTTACACCCTAGACAGGGCGAACACCGGGGAGCTGTTTTTT.